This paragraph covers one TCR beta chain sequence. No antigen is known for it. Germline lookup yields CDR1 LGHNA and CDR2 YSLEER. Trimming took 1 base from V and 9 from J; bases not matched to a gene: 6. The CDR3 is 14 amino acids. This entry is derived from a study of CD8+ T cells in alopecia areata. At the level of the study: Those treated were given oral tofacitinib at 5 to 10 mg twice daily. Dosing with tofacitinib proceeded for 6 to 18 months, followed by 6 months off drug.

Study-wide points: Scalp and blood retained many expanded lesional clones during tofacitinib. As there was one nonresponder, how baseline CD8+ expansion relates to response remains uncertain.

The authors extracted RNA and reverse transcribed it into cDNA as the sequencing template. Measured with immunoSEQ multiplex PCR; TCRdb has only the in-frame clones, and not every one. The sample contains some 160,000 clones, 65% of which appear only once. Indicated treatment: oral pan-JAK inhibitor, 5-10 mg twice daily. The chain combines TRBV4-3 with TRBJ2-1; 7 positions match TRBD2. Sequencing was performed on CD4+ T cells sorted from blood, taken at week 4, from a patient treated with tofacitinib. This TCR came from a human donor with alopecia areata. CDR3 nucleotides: TGCGCCAGCAGCCAAGGACAATCGGGGGGTGAGCAGTTCTTC. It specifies CASSQGQSGGEQFF.